These T cell receptor beta chains were read from a single sample in a study of blood T cell repertoires in COVID-19. Data came from immunoSEQ multiplex PCR; TCRdb stores just in-frame clones and leaves some out. The repertoire holds hundreds of thousands of clones, with roughly four fifths as singletons. What was sequenced was peripheral blood. Receptor source: a middle-aged woman with active or convalescent COVID-19. CDR3s include the opening cysteine and the closing phenylalanine or tryptophan. Fields, in order: D gene, clone size, V gene, J gene, CDR3 length, CDR3 DNA, CDR3 protein. The D gene is left open where the match is weak. A row's size may be missing; if present it is once, few, many or a size class.

D: NA; size: NA; V: TRBV18; J: TRBJ2-1; length: 15; DNA: TGTGCCAGCTCACCACTGCAGGGAACGGGCAATGAGCAGTTCTTC; CDR3: CASSPLQGTGNEQFF
D: NA; size: NA; V: TRBV6-5; J: TRBJ1-1; length: 13; DNA: TGTGCCAGCTCGCACAGGTTGAACACTGAAGCTTTCTTT; CDR3: CASSHRLNTEAFF
D: TRBD1; size: NA; V: TRBV6-6; J: TRBJ1-2; length: 16; DNA: TGTGCCAGCAGTCGATCCCCTCACGACAGGGCCTATGGCTACACCTTC; CDR3: CASSRSPHDRAYGYTF
D: TRBD1; size: NA; V: TRBV19; J: TRBJ2-7; length: 15; DNA: TGTGCCAGTAGTATCCGGGGGACAGGGTCCTACGAGCAGTACTTC; CDR3: CASSIRGTGSYEQYF
D: TRBD1; size: NA; V: TRBV6-2/TRBV6-3; J: TRBJ1-2; length: 15; DNA: TGTGCCAGCAGACCTACCCTACAGGGGAACTATGGCTACACCTTC; CDR3: CASRPTLQGNYGYTF
D: TRBD1; size: once; V: TRBV5-4; J: TRBJ1-6; length: 15; DNA: TGTGCCAGCAGCTTTTCCAGGGGGCGAGGTTCACCCCTCCACTTT; CDR3: CASSFSRGRGSPLHF
D: TRBD2; size: few; V: TRBV9; J: TRBJ2-2; length: 16; DNA: TGTGCCAGCAGCACCCCCCTAGCGGGAGGTCTCGGGGAGCTGTTTTTT; CDR3: CASSTPLAGGLGELFF
D: NA; size: NA; V: TRBV6-5; J: TRBJ2-3; length: 13; DNA: TGTGCCAGCAGTTACCCCGGTACAGATACGCAGTATTTT; CDR3: CASSYPGTDTQYF
D: NA; size: NA; V: TRBV13; J: TRBJ2-3; length: 16; DNA: TGTGCCAGCAGCTTAGCTAGCGTACCTAGCACAGATACGCAGTATTTT; CDR3: CASSLASVPSTDTQYF
D: TRBD1; size: NA; V: TRBV2; J: TRBJ1-4; length: 14; DNA: TGTGCCAGCACTCTCGGGACAGGGGGCGAAAAACTGTTTTTT; CDR3: CASTLGTGGEKLFF
D: NA; size: NA; V: TRBV6-1; J: TRBJ2-3; length: 15; DNA: TGTGCCAGCAGTGAACTCGGGACTAGCACAGATACGCAGTATTTT; CDR3: CASSELGTSTDTQYF
D: NA; size: NA; V: TRBV28; J: TRBJ1-2; length: 15; DNA: TGTGCCAGCAGTTTAACACGCAGGGTGGGCTATGGCTACACCTTC; CDR3: CASSLTRRVGYGYTF
D: TRBD1; size: NA; V: TRBV6-5; J: TRBJ2-1; length: 15; DNA: TGTGCCAGCAGTCGTACACGGACAGGGTGGAATGAGCAGTTCTTC; CDR3: CASSRTRTGWNEQFF
D: TRBD1; size: NA; V: TRBV6-5; J: TRBJ1-2; length: 12; DNA: TGTGCCGCCAGGGGGACAGCGGATGGCTACACCTTC; CDR3: CAARGTADGYTF
D: NA; size: NA; V: TRBV28; J: TRBJ1-2; length: 11; DNA: TGTGCCAGCAGTTCCGGGAGGGGCTACACCTTC; CDR3: CASSSGRGYTF
D: NA; size: NA; V: TRBV21-1; J: TRBJ1-1; length: 15; DNA: TGTGCCAGCAGCAATTTCAGACTTATGAACACTGAAGCTTTCTTT; CDR3: CASSNFRLMNTEAFF
D: NA; size: NA; V: TRBV30; J: TRBJ2-5; length: 11; DNA: TGTGCCTGGACAGTTCAAGAGACCCAGTACTTC; CDR3: CAWTVQETQYF
D: TRBD2; size: NA; V: TRBV6-1; J: TRBJ2-7; length: 14; DNA: TGTGCCAGCAGTGAGGGGGGGGGAAACTACGAGCAGTACTTC; CDR3: CASSEGGGNYEQYF
D: TRBD2; size: NA; V: TRBV13; J: TRBJ2-1; length: 15; DNA: TGTGCCAGCAGCATTACTAGCGGGAGCGACAATGAGCAGTTCTTC; CDR3: CASSITSGSDNEQFF
D: NA; size: few; V: TRBV27; J: TRBJ1-5; length: 16; DNA: TGTGCCAGCAGTTTATTCAGGGCAGGGGGCAATCAGCCCCAGCATTTT; CDR3: CASSLFRAGGNQPQHF
D: NA; size: NA; V: TRBV14; J: TRBJ2-6; length: 18; DNA: TGTGCCAGCAGCCAAGAGTGGGACTCAATCTCTGGGGCCAACGTCCTGACTTTC; CDR3: CASSQEWDSISGANVLTF
D: NA; size: NA; V: TRBV15; J: TRBJ1-5; length: 15; DNA: TGTGCCACCAGCAGAGATTCCACAGGGTCTCAGCCCCAGCATTTT; CDR3: CATSRDSTGSQPQHF
D: NA; size: NA; V: TRBV5-1; J: TRBJ1-5; length: 15; DNA: TGCGCCAGCAGCTTGGACGGCAGGGGCAATCAGCCCCAGCATTTT; CDR3: CASSLDGRGNQPQHF
D: TRBD1; size: NA; V: TRBV28; J: TRBJ2-7; length: 16; DNA: TGTGCCAGCAGCCTGGGGGGAGGGACAGGGATCTACGAGCAGTACTTC; CDR3: CASSLGGGTGIYEQYF
D: TRBD1; size: NA; V: TRBV18; J: TRBJ1-4; length: 14; DNA: TGTGCCAGCGGCCCGACAGGGGTTTTTGAAAAACTGTTTTTT; CDR3: CASGPTGVFEKLFF
D: TRBD1; size: NA; V: TRBV2; J: TRBJ1-1; length: 14; DNA: TGTGCCAGCAGCCTAAGGACAGGGGGGACTGAAGCTTTCTTT; CDR3: CASSLRTGGTEAFF
D: NA; size: NA; V: TRBV7-2; J: TRBJ1-6; length: 13; DNA: TGTGCCAGCAGCCCGGAGGTGAATTCACCCCTCCACTTT; CDR3: CASSPEVNSPLHF
D: NA; size: NA; V: TRBV24-1; J: TRBJ1-2; length: 17; DNA: TGTGCCACCAGTGATCCCAAGTCGACAGAGAGACACTATGGCTACACCTTC; CDR3: CATSDPKSTERHYGYTF
D: TRBD1; size: NA; V: TRBV19; J: TRBJ1-4; length: 14; DNA: TGTGCCAGTGGAACGGGACAGGGAGGAGAAAAACTGTTTTTT; CDR3: CASGTGQGGEKLFF
D: TRBD1; size: NA; V: TRBV19; J: TRBJ1-2; length: 13; DNA: TGTGCCAGTAGTGCCGGGACAGGGGATGGCTACACCTTC; CDR3: CASSAGTGDGYTF
D: TRBD1; size: NA; V: TRBV24-1; J: TRBJ2-3; length: 16; DNA: TGTGCCACCAGTGATTTAACAGGGGGCTCTGGAGATACGCAGTATTTT; CDR3: CATSDLTGGSGDTQYF
D: NA; size: NA; V: TRBV9; J: TRBJ1-1; length: 14; DNA: TGTGCCAGCAGCGTTGGGCAGGGCACCACTGAAGCTTTCTTT; CDR3: CASSVGQGTTEAFF
D: NA; size: few; V: TRBV3-1/TRBV3-2; J: TRBJ2-5; length: 13; DNA: TGTGCCAGCAGCCTAGCGGCGGGGGAGACCCAGTACTTC; CDR3: CASSLAAGETQYF
D: NA; size: NA; V: TRBV19; J: TRBJ1-1; length: 14; DNA: TGTGCCAGTACCAATCTACCGGGGAACACTGAAGCTTTCTTT; CDR3: CASTNLPGNTEAFF
D: TRBD1; size: once; V: TRBV7-9; J: TRBJ1-3; length: 14; DNA: TGTGCCAGCAGCCTTCGGGACAGGGTGAACACCATATATTTT; CDR3: CASSLRDRVNTIYF
D: TRBD1; size: NA; V: TRBV5-1; J: TRBJ1-1; length: 16; DNA: TGCGCCAGCAGCTTGGCTGGTAGGGGACAGGGGGCTGAAGCTTTCTTT; CDR3: CASSLAGRGQGAEAFF
D: TRBD1; size: NA; V: TRBV5-5; J: TRBJ2-2; length: 14; DNA: TGTGCCAGCATACAGGGGGCGAACACCGGGGAGCTGTTTTTT; CDR3: CASIQGANTGELFF
D: TRBD2; size: NA; V: TRBV19; J: TRBJ2-1; length: 16; DNA: TGTGCCAGTAGTCCCCCAGGACTAGGAGAATACAATGAGCAGTTCTTC; CDR3: CASSPPGLGEYNEQFF
D: NA; size: NA; V: TRBV10-3; J: TRBJ1-4; length: 15; DNA: TGTGCCATCCGGCCATCGGGGAATGCTAATGAAAAACTGTTTTTT; CDR3: CAIRPSGNANEKLFF
D: TRBD2; size: NA; V: TRBV6-4; J: TRBJ2-7; length: 13; DNA: TGTGCCAGCCTAGCGGGAGGGCCCTACGAGCAGTACTTC; CDR3: CASLAGGPYEQYF
D: TRBD1; size: few; V: TRBV29-1; J: TRBJ1-2; length: 14; DNA: TGCAGCGTTGTCATGGACGGGACAGACGGGAGCTACACCTTC; CDR3: CSVVMDGTDGSYTF
D: NA; size: once; V: TRBV6-5; J: TRBJ1-2; length: 13; DNA: TGTGCCAGCAGATCTCCTGGCAGGGATGGCTACACCTTC; CDR3: CASRSPGRDGYTF
D: TRBD2; size: NA; V: TRBV27; J: TRBJ2-5; length: 16; DNA: TGTGCCAGCAGTGTCGGCCGGGGGGGTTCCAAGAGGACCCAGTACTTC; CDR3: CASSVGRGGSKRTQYF
D: TRBD1; size: NA; V: TRBV28; J: TRBJ1-2; length: 14; DNA: TGTGCCAGCAGCCCATCGGACAGGGAAAGTGGCTACACCTTC; CDR3: CASSPSDRESGYTF
D: NA; size: NA; V: TRBV6-6; J: TRBJ2-2; length: 12; DNA: TGTGCCAGCAGCCTTTACACCGGGGAGCTGTTTTTT; CDR3: CASSLYTGELFF
D: NA; size: NA; V: TRBV28; J: TRBJ1-1; length: 13; DNA: TGTGCCAGCAAACATGATCTGAACACTGAAGCTTTCTTT; CDR3: CASKHDLNTEAFF
D: TRBD1; size: once; V: TRBV15; J: TRBJ1-5; length: 15; DNA: TGTGCCACCAGCGCGACCGGACAGGGCCATCAGCCCCAGCATTTT; CDR3: CATSATGQGHQPQHF
D: NA; size: NA; V: TRBV11-2; J: TRBJ2-1; length: 15; DNA: TGTGCCAGCAGAAAACCGGGACTGGGTGGACGTGAGCAGTTCTTC; CDR3: CASRKPGLGGREQFF
D: NA; size: NA; V: TRBV4-2; J: TRBJ1-1; length: 15; DNA: TGTGCCAGCAGCCAAGACCCCGGACAGAACACTGAAGCTTTCTTT; CDR3: CASSQDPGQNTEAFF
D: NA; size: NA; V: TRBV19; J: TRBJ2-5; length: 13; DNA: TGTGCCAGTAGGGCAGGGAACGGGGAGACCCAGTACTTC; CDR3: CASRAGNGETQYF
D: NA; size: once; V: TRBV5-6; J: TRBJ1-1; length: 13; DNA: TGTGCCAGCAGCTTGGCCTTGAACACTGAAGCTTTCTTT; CDR3: CASSLALNTEAFF
D: NA; size: NA; V: TRBV6-1; J: TRBJ1-1; length: 15; DNA: TGTGCCAGCAGTGAATTTGAGGCTATGAACACTGAAGCTTTCTTT; CDR3: CASSEFEAMNTEAFF
D: NA; size: NA; V: TRBV30; J: TRBJ1-2; length: 13; DNA: TGTGCCTGGAGTGTAGGGGGGGGCAGTGGCTACACCTTC; CDR3: CAWSVGGGSGYTF